The 16 T cell receptor beta chains reported below all come from one sample, sequenced in a study of T cell responses to AZD1222 COVID-19 vaccine. TCRdb keeps only in-frame clones here, not all; method: immunoSEQ multiplex PCR. Of some 150,000 clones listed, about 90% were seen once; the top ten hold less than 5.5%. This sample comprised peripheral blood, obtained on day 0 of AZD1222 vaccination. The source is an adult in good health.

The chain employs TRBV9 and TRBJ1-6; D call uncertain. Germline assignment: CDR1 SGDLS and CDR2 YYNGEE. The CDR3 is made up of 17 amino acids. Between the trimmed V and J ends, which lost 0 bases and 9 bases, there was a span of 19 bases. The DNA of the CDR3 is TGTGCCAGCAGCGTAGCCGAGTATGTGGGGAGTGGTTCACCCCTCCACTTT. Its translation is CASSVAEYVGSGSPLHF.

The genes are TRBV24-1 and TRBJ2-5; D is possibly TRBD2 (5 bases). CDR1 and CDR2 from the germline V gene are KGHDR and SFDVKD. Deletions cut 10 bases from V and 5 bases from J, with 19 bases between. This CDR3 has 14 residues. CDR3 sequence: CATSPRGGWETQYF. Here the CDR3 DNA reads TGTGCCACTTCCCCCCGGGGTGGGTGGGAGACCCAGTACTTC.

CDR3 in amino acids: CASSLRGLPQETQYF. The CDR3 region has the DNA TGCGCCAGCAGTCTCCGGGGACTACCACAAGAGACCCAGTACTTC. This chain links TRBV23-1 with TRBJ2-5; 7 bases line up with TRBD2. TRBV23-1 is filed as an ORF, its function uncertain. The CDR3 spans 15 residues. J was trimmed by 2 bases and V by 4 bases; bases with no gene match: 7.

Details on this clone: Mismatch with germline at one junction end may stem from a read error. The chain couples TRBV27 to TRBJ1-4; TRBD1 matches at 7 bases. This CDR3 spans 16 amino acids. Per germline, CDR1 MNHEY and CDR2 SMNVEV (reference sequence). The CDR3 loop is CASSVSRQGGEEKLFF. Here the CDR3 DNA reads TGTGCCAGCAGTGTATCCCGACAGGGAGGGGAAGAAAAACTGTTTTTT.

The chain is built from TRBV4-1 and TRBJ2-2, with 10 bases matching TRBD1. This CDR3 is built from 15 residues. The germline gives CDR1 MGHRA, CDR2 YSYEKL. V shed 4 bases and J 6 bases; nucleotides not matched to a gene: 5. The CDR3 here is CASSLWDRGAGELFF. The CDR3 nucleotides are TGCGCCAGCAGCCTCTGGGACAGGGGAGCCGGGGAGCTGTTTTTT.

The CDR3 protein is CASSQERGNYGYTF. The CDR3 bases are TGTGCCAGCAGCCAAGAACGGGGCAACTATGGCTACACCTTC. The chain links TRBV4-2 to TRBJ1-2, with a possible D match to TRBD1 (5 bases). Per germline, CDR1 LGHNA and CDR2 YNFKEQ. This CDR3 has 14 residues. V was trimmed by 0 bases and J by 2 bases, leaving 7 bases between them.

The genes are TRBV7-4 and TRBJ1-4, with TRBD1 matching over 9 bases. CDR1 and CDR2 from the germline V gene are SGHVT and SQSDAQ. This CDR3 has 20 amino acids. V was pared by 5 bases and J by 3 bases, with 19 bases of the junction left unmatched. The CDR3 region is CASSAPAGTGLCEANEKLFF. CDR3 nucleotide sequence: TGTGCCAGCAGCGCCCCGGCCGGGACAGGGCTCTGTGAGGCTAATGAAAAACTGTTTTTT.

The CDR3 region is CASKGVGDTGELFF. CDR3 in DNA: TGTGCCAGCAAGGGTGTGGGTGACACCGGGGAGCTGTTTTTT. The genes are TRBV3-1 (or the pseudogene TRBV3-2) and TRBJ2-2, with D unclear. The CDR3 length is 14 residues. V was shortened by 7 bases and J by 3 bases, with 12 bases between the two germline ends. Germline lookup yields CDR1 LGHDT and CDR2 YNNKEL (reference sequence).

The V and J genes are TRBV29-1 and TRBJ1-5; no definite D call. The germline V gene encodes CDR1 SQVTM and CDR2 ANQGSEA. The CDR3 is 12 amino acids. The V end was cut by 4 bases, the J end by 7 bases, with 11 bases between. The CDR3 loop is CSVVEGGQPQHF. CDR3 nucleotide sequence: TGCAGCGTTGTGGAGGGCGGGCAGCCCCAGCATTTT.

The gene calls are TRBV6-5 and TRBJ1-3, with 8 bases lining up with TRBD1. CDR1 is MNHEY, CDR2 SVGAGI, per germline. V was pared by 6 bases and J by 1 base, with 5 bases of the junction left unmatched. The CDR3 runs to 15 residues. CDR3 region: CASRRDRSSGNTIYF. In nucleotides, the CDR3 is TGTGCCAGCAGGCGGGACAGGAGTTCTGGAAACACCATATATTTT.

The J gene is TRBJ1-2, the V gene TRBV19; D unresolved. V was shortened by 8 bases and J by 4 bases, with 5 bases between the two germline ends. Germline V CDR1 and CDR2: LNHDA, SQIVND (reference sequence). CDR3 size: 10 residues. CDR3 DNA: TGTGCCAGTCGGGGCTATGGCTACACCTTC. Its translation is CASRGYGYTF. The whole variable domain, filled in from reference TRBV19 and TRBJ1-2, reads DGGITQSPKYLFRKEGQNVTLSCEQNLNHDAMYWYRQDPGQGLRLIYYSQIVNDFQKGDIAEGYSVSREKKESFPLTVTSAQKNPTAFYLCASRGYGYTFGSGTRLTVV.

The CDR3 loop is CASSYGTQVNTEAFF. CDR3 nucleotide sequence: TGTGCCAGCAGTTACGGGACCCAGGTGAACACTGAAGCTTTCTTT. The V gene is TRBV6-5, the J gene TRBJ1-1; D perhaps matches TRBD1 (5 bases). V lost 2 bases, J lost 0 bases, and 10 bases lay in between. Germline V gene sequence: CDR1 MNHEY, CDR2 SVGAGI. The CDR3 has 15 residues.

The chain carries TRBV19 and TRBJ1-6; 8 positions agree with TRBD1. The V segment lost 2 bases and the J segment 10 bases; nucleotides outside the gene matches: 10. The CDR3 spans 16 residues. From germline, CDR1 is LNHDA and CDR2 SQIVND (reference sequence). CDR3 in amino acids: CASSITGQGARSPLHF. The CDR3 region has the DNA TGTGCCAGTAGTATAACGGGTCAGGGGGCTAGGTCACCCCTCCACTTT.

This chain uses TRBV6-2 or TRBV6-3 with TRBJ2-1, with D tentatively TRBD2 (6 bases). This CDR3 has 16 residues. The germline V gene encodes CDR1 MNHEY and CDR2 SVGEGT. Trimming shortened V by 4 bases and J by 9 bases, and 22 bases separated the two germline ends. Here the CDR3 reads CASSSSQWLARPEQFF. The CDR3, as DNA: TGTGCCAGCAGTTCCTCCCAGTGGCTAGCGAGACCTGAGCAGTTCTTC.

The sample holds a few counts of this clone. This sequence joins TRBV5-6 and TRBJ2-2; TRBD2 agrees at 14 bases. V shed 4 bases and J 5 bases; nucleotides not matched to a gene: 7. The CDR3 loop spans 17 amino acids. CDR1 SGHDT and CDR2 YYEEEE come from the germline V gene. CDR3 DNA: TGTGCCAGCAGCCGACTAGCGGGAGGGTTAATGACCGGGGAGCTGTTTTTT. Its translation: CASSRLAGGLMTGELFF. Variable domain in full (rest from reference TRBV5-6 and TRBJ2-2): DAGVTQSPTHLIKTRGQQVTLRCSPKSGHDTVSWYQQALGQGPQFIFQYYEEEERQRGNFPDRFSGHQFPNYSSELNVNALLLGDSALYLCASSRLAGGLMTGELFFGEGSRLTVL.

The chain couples TRBV5-1 to TRBJ2-7, with TRBD1 matching over 9 bases. Trimming took 4 bases from V and 2 from J; bases not matched to a gene: 7. The CDR3 runs 15 residues. The germline gives CDR1 SGHRS, CDR2 YFSETQ. CDR3 protein: CASSPRQGVPYEQYF. CDR3 DNA sequence: TGCGCCAGCAGCCCGAGACAGGGGGTCCCCTACGAGCAGTACTTC.